Below, 3 T cell receptor beta chains from the same sample are listed, as sequenced in a study of T cell clonality in common variable immunodeficiency. Sequenced by immunoSEQ multiplex PCR; TCRdb stores in-frame clones only, minus some. Observed in the sample are about 37,000 clones, none of them singletons. Material for sequencing was peripheral blood mononuclear cells. These receptors originate from a person aged 18 to 75 in good health.

At least ten counts were recorded for this clone. The CDR3 end falls 3 residues outside the read, so it is completed with the germline J gene. The chain links TRBV10-3 to TRBJ1-4; 8 bases are shared with TRBD1. With 3 bases clipped from V and 4 bases from J, the junction kept 4 bases outside the gene matches. The CDR3 is made up of 15 amino acids. CDR1 and CDR2 from the germline V gene are ENHRY and SYGVKD. CDR3 loop: CAISDRGRDNEKLFF. The part of the CDR3 DNA that was read is TGTGCCATCAGTGACAGGGGGCGCGATAATGAAAAA.

The sample holds many counts of this clone. The CDR3 bases that were read are TGCGCCAGCAGCTCCCGACTAGCGGGACAAGAGACC. As protein: CASSSRLAGQET. The full CDR3 protein is CASSSRLAGQETQYF. This chain links TRBV4-1 with TRBJ2-5; 11 bases match TRBD2. The read falls 3 residues short of the CDR3 end, and the missing part is taken from the germline J gene. The CDR3 covers 15 residues. Germline V CDR1 and CDR2: MGHRA, YSYEKL. Germline trimming cut 5 bases from V and 2 bases from J; bases unmatched to any gene: 4.

This clone appeared many times. At one end, the junction sequence differs from germline, possibly due to a read error. The read finishes 3 residues shy of the CDR3 end, and the germline J gene is used to complete it. The gene calls are TRBV7-7 and TRBJ1-2; D possibly corresponds to TRBD1 (5 bases). This CDR3 comprises 14 residues. Germline V gene data show CDR1 as SSHAT and CDR2 as FNYEAQ (reference sequence). CDR3 amino acids: CASRNLSLDNGYTF. The sequenced CDR3 bases are TGTGCTAGCAGGAATCTCTCGTTGGACAATGGC.